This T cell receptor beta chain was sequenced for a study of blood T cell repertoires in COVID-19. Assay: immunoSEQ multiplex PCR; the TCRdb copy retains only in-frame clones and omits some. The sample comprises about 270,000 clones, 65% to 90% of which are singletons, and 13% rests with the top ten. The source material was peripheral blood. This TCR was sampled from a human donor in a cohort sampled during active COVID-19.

CDR3 sequence reads: CASAVSLNTGELFF. CDR3 nucleotides: TGCGCCAGCGCGGTCAGCTTGAACACCGGGGAGCTGTTTTTT. The chain couples TRBV10-1 to TRBJ2-2; D remains ambiguous. V was clipped by 8 bases and J by 1 base, with 11 bases between them. Germline V CDR1 and CDR2: WNHNN, SYGVQD (reference sequence). The length of the CDR3 is 14 residues.